The 15 T cell receptor beta chains in this list originate from one sample, sequenced in a study of T cell changes during pregnancy in multiple sclerosis. Sequencing was performed with immunoSEQ multiplex PCR; in TCRdb, only in-frame clones are kept and a portion is missing. The data show about 59,000 clones, approximately 94% seen once. The sequenced sample was CD8+ T cells from peripheral blood mononuclear cells, obtained after pregnancy. These receptors came from a female donor with multiple sclerosis, enrolled in a pregnancy study.

This clone was observed once. V usage is TRBV27 and J usage is TRBJ1-1, with D unclear. Between the trimmed V and J ends, which lost 5 bases and 1 base, there was a span of 8 bases. Germline V gene sequence: CDR1 MNHEY, CDR2 SMNVEV (reference sequence). CDR3 size: 13 residues. The CDR3 DNA reads TGTGCCAGCAGTCGAACACAGAACACTGAAGCTTTCTTT. It encodes CASSRTQNTEAFF.

This chain joins TRBV7-9 and TRBJ2-1; 7 nucleotides align to TRBD2. This CDR3 comprises 15 residues. CDR1 is SEHNR and CDR2 is FQNEAQ in the germline V gene (reference sequence). J was trimmed by 4 bases and V by 4 bases; bases with no gene match: 7. The CDR3 DNA reads TGTGCCAGCAGCTCTCCGACTAGCACATACAATGAGCAGTTCTTC. It is translated as CASSSPTSTYNEQFF. The full variable domain, rest sourced from reference TRBV7-9 and TRBJ2-1, is DTGVSQNPRHKITKRGQNVTFRCDPISEHNRLYWYRQTLGQGPEFLTYFQNEAQLEKSRLLSDRFSAERPKGSFSTLEIQRTEQGDSAMYLCASSSPTSTYNEQFFGPGTRLTVL.

V gene TRBV15 combines with J gene TRBJ1-2, with a possible D match to TRBD1 (5 bases). From germline, CDR1 is LNHNV and CDR2 YYDKDF (reference sequence). The CDR3 consists of 17 residues. Trimming cost V 0 bases and J 5 bases, with 19 bases left between them. CDR3 sequence reads: CATSRDQGSAFAYGYTF. For the CDR3, the DNA is TGTGCCACCAGCAGAGACCAGGGTTCGGCTTTCGCTTATGGCTACACCTTC.

The V call is TRBV5-1, the J call TRBJ2-2, with TRBD1 matching 8 bases. The CDR3 length is 15 residues. Germline assignment: CDR1 SGHRS and CDR2 YFSETQ. The trim removed 0 bases at V and 6 bases at J, leaving 4 bases unmatched. The CDR3 sequence: CASSLGQGAAGELFF. In DNA, the CDR3 is TGCGCCAGCAGCTTGGGCCAGGGGGCTGCCGGGGAGCTGTTTTTT.

CDR3: CAISELGTGGTEAFF. The CDR3 coding sequence is TGTGCCATCAGTGAGCTGGGGACAGGGGGAACTGAAGCTTTCTTT. The chain links TRBV10-3 to TRBJ1-1; 11 bases map to TRBD1. Germline lookup yields CDR1 ENHRY and CDR2 SYGVKD. Germline trimming cut 2 bases from V and 5 bases from J; bases unmatched to any gene: 4. This CDR3 is 15 amino acids long.

V and J are TRBV7-9 and TRBJ1-2, with 11 bases fitting TRBD1. The V gene end was trimmed by 5 bases and the J gene end by 6 bases; junction bases not matched to a gene: 14. This CDR3 is 17 amino acids long. Germline V gene sequence: CDR1 SEHNR, CDR2 FQNEAQ (reference sequence). CDR3 loop: CASSGRTGGEFWDGYTF. The DNA of the CDR3 is TGTGCCAGCAGCGGGCGGACAGGGGGCGAATTCTGGGATGGCTACACCTTC.

V and J are TRBV5-1 and TRBJ1-1, with D possibly matching TRBD1 (6 bases). Germline CDR1 is SGHRS and CDR2 is YFSETQ. Trimming took off 4 bases at V and 1 base at J, with 8 bases between the two ends. The CDR3 is 13 amino acids. CDR3 DNA: TGCGCCAGCAGCGAGACAGGGAACACTGAAGCTTTCTTT. Amino acid sequence: CASSETGNTEAFF.

This chain's CDR3 is CAWETSGKVYEQYF. The CDR3 DNA follows: TGTGCCTGGGAGACTAGCGGGAAGGTCTACGAGCAGTACTTC. This chain joins TRBV30 and TRBJ2-7, with 11 bases identical to TRBD2. CDR1 is GTSNPN, CDR2 SVGIG, per germline (reference sequence). V dropped 5 bases and J dropped 3; count of bases not matched to a gene: 6. CDR3 length: 14 amino acids.

The J gene is TRBJ1-1, the V gene TRBV19; 9 nucleotides line up with TRBD1. Germline lookup yields CDR1 LNHDA and CDR2 SQIVND (reference sequence). V lost 8 bases, J lost 4 bases, and 5 bases stayed unmatched. The CDR3 has 13 residues. Here the CDR3 reads CASSTGGLTEAFF. The CDR3, as DNA: TGTGCCAGTTCAACAGGGGGCCTCACTGAAGCTTTCTTT.

The chain has TRBV19 and TRBJ1-2; 8 positions agree with TRBD1. The CDR3 extends over 16 amino acids. V shed 5 bases, J shed 4 bases, and the junction held 12 bases outside the gene matches. Germline V lookup: CDR1 LNHDA, CDR2 SQIVND (reference sequence). CDR3 protein: CASSPGQARGIYGYTF. CDR3 DNA sequence: TGTGCCAGTAGTCCGGGACAGGCCCGAGGAATCTATGGCTACACCTTC.

In regard to this clone: Other nucleotide sequences in the sample specify the same CDR3. The chain has TRBV19 and TRBJ2-7, with 7 bases identical to TRBD1. Losses at the gene ends were 1 base for V and 1 base for J; bases not matched to a gene: 1. The CDR3 has 14 amino acids. Germline V gives CDR1 LNHDA, CDR2 SQIVND (reference sequence). The CDR3 loop reads CASSIGQGSYEQYF. In DNA form, the CDR3 reads TGTGCCAGTAGTATAGGACAGGGTTCCTACGAGCAGTACTTC.

The V gene is TRBV4-1, the J gene TRBJ1-5, with a weak D call TRBD1 (6 bases). The germline CDR1 and CDR2 sequences are MGHRA and YSYEKL. V was cut by 3 bases and J by 4 bases, with 19 bases left in between. The CDR3 is made up of 17 amino acids. The CDR3 region is CASSHPKDLGGNQPQHF. The CDR3 DNA sequence: TGCGCCAGCAGCCACCCCAAAGACCTAGGGGGAAATCAGCCCCAGCATTTT.

The rearrangement uses TRBV7-2 and TRBJ2-3; TRBD2 agrees at 9 bases. Germline V CDR1 and CDR2: SGHTA, FQGNSA. This CDR3 spans 19 amino acids. V dropped 3 bases and J dropped 4; count of bases not matched to a gene: 17. This CDR3 is CASSLIFSMAGGPADTQYF. The DNA for the CDR3 is TGTGCCAGCAGCTTGATATTTTCCATGGCGGGAGGGCCCGCAGATACGCAGTATTTT.

This chain connects TRBV7-6 to TRBJ2-1; D may be TRBD1 (6 bases). Looked up from germline, CDR1 is SGHVS and CDR2 is FNYEAQ. Trimming removed 1 base from V and 8 bases from J, with 15 bases in between. The CDR3 runs 15 residues. CDR3 in DNA: TGTGCCAGCAGCTTAGGTGCAGGGGCGGTCGATGAGCAGTTCTTC. This sequence encodes CASSLGAGAVDEQFF.

The chain is built from TRBV6-1 and TRBJ1-1, with 8 bases that match TRBD1. The CDR3 contains 12 residues. The V segment lost 8 bases and the J segment 4 bases; nucleotides outside the gene matches: 3. Germline-derived CDR1 and CDR2 are MNHNS and SASEGT. In nucleotides, the CDR3 is TGTGCCAGCCGCGACAGGGGCACTGAAGCTTTCTTT. Its translation is CASRDRGTEAFF.